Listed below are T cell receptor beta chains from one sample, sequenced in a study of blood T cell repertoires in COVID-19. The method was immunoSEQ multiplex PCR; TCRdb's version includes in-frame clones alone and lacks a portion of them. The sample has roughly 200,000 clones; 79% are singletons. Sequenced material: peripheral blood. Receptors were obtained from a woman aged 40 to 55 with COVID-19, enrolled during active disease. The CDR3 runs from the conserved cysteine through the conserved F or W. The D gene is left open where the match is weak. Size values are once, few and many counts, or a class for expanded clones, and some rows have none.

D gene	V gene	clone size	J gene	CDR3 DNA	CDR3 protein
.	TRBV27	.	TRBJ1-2	TGTGCCAGCTGCTCCGGGGATAACTATGGCTACACCTTC	CASCSGDNYGYTF
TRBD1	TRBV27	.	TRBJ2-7	TGTGCCAGCAGTTTAGCGGCAGGGGGCGCGAGGGAGCAGTACTTC	CASSLAAGGAREQYF
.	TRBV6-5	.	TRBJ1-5	TGTGCCAGCAGTCACGACAGGTATAGCAATCAGCCCCAGCATTTT	CASSHDRYSNQPQHF
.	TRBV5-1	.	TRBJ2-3	TGCGCCAGCAGTGGGAGGAAAAGCACAGATACGCAGTATTTT	CASSGRKSTDTQYF
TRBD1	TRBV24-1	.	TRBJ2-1	TGTGCCACCAGTGATTCTCCGGGACAGGGGGTAACCTACAATGAGCAGTTCTTC	CATSDSPGQGVTYNEQFF
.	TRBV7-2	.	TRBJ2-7	TGTGCCAGCAGTCAAAGCGGGTACGAGCAGTACTTC	CASSQSGYEQYF
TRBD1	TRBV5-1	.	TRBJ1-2	TGCGCCAGCAGCGTAGGGACAGAATCGAATGGCTACACCTTC	CASSVGTESNGYTF
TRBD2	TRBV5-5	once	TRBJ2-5	TGTGCCAGCAGCAGTACGGGGGGTCAAGAGACCCAGTACTTC	CASSSTGGQETQYF
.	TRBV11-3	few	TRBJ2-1	TGTGCCAGCAGCTTGGGGGGTGTTGGAGTCAATGAGCAGTTCTTC	CASSLGGVGVNEQFF
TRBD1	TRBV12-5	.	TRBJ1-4	TGTGCTAGTGGTCCGGGACAGGGTGGGGAAAAACTGTTTTTT	CASGPGQGGEKLFF
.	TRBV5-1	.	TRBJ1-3	TGCGCCAGCAGCTCCCTTACAGGGCTCGGAAACACCATATATTTT	CASSSLTGLGNTIYF
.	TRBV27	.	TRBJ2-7	TGTGCCAGCAGTTTGAGGCGGGTACCCTACGAGCAGTACTTC	CASSLRRVPYEQYF
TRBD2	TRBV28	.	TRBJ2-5	TGTGCCAGCACTGGGGGAACCGGGACTAGCGGACAAGAGACCCAGTACTTC	CASTGGTGTSGQETQYF
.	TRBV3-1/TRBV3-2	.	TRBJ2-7	TGTGCCAGCAGCTCCGAGTGGGCAGGGCCTCTATTCTACGAGCAGTACTTC	CASSSEWAGPLFYEQYF
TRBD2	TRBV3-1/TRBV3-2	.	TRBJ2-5	TGTGCCAGCATTGTGGGAGCGGGGACCTACGGAGGGACCCAGTACTTC	CASIVGAGTYGGTQYF
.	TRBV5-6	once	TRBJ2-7	TGTGCCAGCTCACGACTAGGTCCCTACGAGCAGTACTTC	CASSRLGPYEQYF
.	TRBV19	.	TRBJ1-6	TGTGCCAGTAGGGCTAGGGGTTCACCCCTCCACTTT	CASRARGSPLHF
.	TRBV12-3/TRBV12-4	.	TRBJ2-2	TGTGCCAGCGAGAAAACTAACACCGGGGAGCTGTTTTTT	CASEKTNTGELFF
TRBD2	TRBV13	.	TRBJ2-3	TGTGCCAGCAGCCGAGACCGGACAGGGACTAGCGCTAACACAGATACGCAGTATTTT	CASSRDRTGTSANTDTQYF
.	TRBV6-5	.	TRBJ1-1	TGTGCCAGCAGTCCCTCGGTGAACACTGAAGCTTTCTTT	CASSPSVNTEAFF
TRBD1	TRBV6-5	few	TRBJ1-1	TGTGCCAGCGCGGGACAGCCGGGTACTGAAGCTTTCTTT	CASAGQPGTEAFF
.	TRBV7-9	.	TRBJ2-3	TGTGCCAGCAGCTTCTCTATTAGCACAGATACGCAGTATTTT	CASSFSISTDTQYF
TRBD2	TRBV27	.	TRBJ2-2	TGTGCCAGTTCCAGACTAGCGGGGGGCGGGGAGCTGTTTTTT	CASSRLAGGGELFF
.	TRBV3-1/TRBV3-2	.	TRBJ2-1	TGTGCCAGCAGCCGGGGGCGGTCCCTCTCCAATGAGCAGTTCTTC	CASSRGRSLSNEQFF
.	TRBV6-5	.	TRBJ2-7	TGTGCCAGCAGTTATGAGGAAGCGACCGAGCAGTACTTC	CASSYEEATEQYF
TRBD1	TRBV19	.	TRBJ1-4	TGTGCCGGCGGACAGGGTGTGAAACTGTTTTTT	CAGGQGVKLFF
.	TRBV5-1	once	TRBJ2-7	TGCGCCAGCATGGAAGAGGCCCTCTCCTACGAGCAGTACTTC	CASMEEALSYEQYF
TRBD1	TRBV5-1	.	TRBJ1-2	TGCGCCAGCAGCGACAGGGACTATGGCTACACCTTC	CASSDRDYGYTF
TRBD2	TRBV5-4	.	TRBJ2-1	TGTGCCAGCAGCCCGGGACTAGCGAGCTACAATGAGCAGTTCTTC	CASSPGLASYNEQFF
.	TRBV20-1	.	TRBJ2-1	TGCAGTGCCTCCGGTAGATATGAGCAGTTCTTC	CSASGRYEQFF
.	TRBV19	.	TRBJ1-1	TGTGCCAGTAGCCCTTCCCTGGGGGGAGGGACTGAAGCTTTCTTT	CASSPSLGGGTEAFF
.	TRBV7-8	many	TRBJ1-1	TGTGCCAGCAGCTTAGGCAGGGTGGCTTTCTTT	CASSLGRVAFF
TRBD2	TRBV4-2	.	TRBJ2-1	TGTGCCAGCAGCCAAGATGGAGCAGCGGGAAAGGGAAATGAGCAGTTCTTC	CASSQDGAAGKGNEQFF
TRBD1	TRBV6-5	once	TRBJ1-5	TGTGCCAGCAGGGGACAGAGCAATCAGCCCCAGCATTTT	CASRGQSNQPQHF
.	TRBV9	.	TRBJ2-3	TGTGCCAGCACCAAGAGGGGCGGGGACCGCACAGATACGCAGTATTTT	CASTKRGGDRTDTQYF
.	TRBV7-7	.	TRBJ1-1	TGTGCCAGCAGCCCGGGGGGGGCGAACACTGAAGCTTTCTTT	CASSPGGANTEAFF
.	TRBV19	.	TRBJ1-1	TGTGCCAGTAGTATAGGTTCAGGGGCCACTGAAGCTTTCTTT	CASSIGSGATEAFF
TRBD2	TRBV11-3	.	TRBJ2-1	TGTGCCAGCAGCTTAGGGCCCCCTAGCGGGGGTTATGAGCAGTTCTTC	CASSLGPPSGGYEQFF
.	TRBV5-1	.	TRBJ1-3	TGCGCCAGCAGCTTGAGTGGACTTCTCGGTTTTGGAAACACCATATATTTT	CASSLSGLLGFGNTIYF
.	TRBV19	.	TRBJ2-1	TGTGCCAGTCGGACAGTTCCCTACAATGAGCAGTTCTTC	CASRTVPYNEQFF
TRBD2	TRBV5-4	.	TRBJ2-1	TGTGCCAGCAAAGCGGGGGGGCCGTCCTACAATGAGCAGTTCTTC	CASKAGGPSYNEQFF
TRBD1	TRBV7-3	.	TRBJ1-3	TGTGCCAGCAGCCCTGGGACAGCGTCTGGAAACACCATATATTTT	CASSPGTASGNTIYF
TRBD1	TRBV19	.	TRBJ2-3	TGTGCCACCCAGCGAGGACAGGGACCCACAGATACGCAGTATTTT	CATQRGQGPTDTQYF
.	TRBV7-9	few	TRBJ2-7	TGTGCCAGCAGCGTGAGCTCCTACGAGCAGTACTTC	CASSVSSYEQYF
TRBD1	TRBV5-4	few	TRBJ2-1	TGTGCCAGCAGTATGGCGGCGGGACAGGGTCCCACAGGGCAGTTCTTC	CASSMAAGQGPTGQFF
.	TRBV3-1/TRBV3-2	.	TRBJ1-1	TGTGCCAGCAGCCAAGCTGACTCCGTAGGATGCGCTTTCTTT	CASSQADSVGCAFF
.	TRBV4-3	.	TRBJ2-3	TGCGCCAGCAGCCAAGATAGGAACAGGGGAGGAACAGATACGCAGTATTTT	CASSQDRNRGGTDTQYF
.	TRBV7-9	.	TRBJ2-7	TGTGCCAGCAGCTTGAACTCAAACCCTTCCTACGAGCAGTACTTC	CASSLNSNPSYEQYF
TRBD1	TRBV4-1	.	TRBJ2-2	TGCGCCAGCAGCCAAGTCGGGACAGGGAACACCGGGGAGCTGTTTTTT	CASSQVGTGNTGELFF
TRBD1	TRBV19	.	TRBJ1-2	TGTGCCAGTAGTACAAAACAGGGGGCTAACTATGGCTACACCTTC	CASSTKQGANYGYTF
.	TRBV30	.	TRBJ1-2	TGTGCCTGGAACCGGCCAGGGGAAGACTATGGCTACACCTTC	CAWNRPGEDYGYTF
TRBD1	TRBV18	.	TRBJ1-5	TGTGCCAGCTCACAGGGGGCCGGCAATCAGCCCCAGCATTTT	CASSQGAGNQPQHF
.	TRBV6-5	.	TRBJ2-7	TGTGCCAGCAGTCCGCCAAAGGGGACTCACGAGCAGTACTTC	CASSPPKGTHEQYF
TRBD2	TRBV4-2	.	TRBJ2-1	TGTGCCAGCAGCCAAGCCTTTGGGACTAGCGACTACAATGAGCAGTTCTTC	CASSQAFGTSDYNEQFF
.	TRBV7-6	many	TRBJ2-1	TGTGCCAGCAGCTCCGAAGCGGTCTCCTACAATGAGCAGTTCTTC	CASSSEAVSYNEQFF
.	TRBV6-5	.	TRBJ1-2	TGTGCCAGCGTAACAGTGGGAGTCTACACCTTC	CASVTVGVYTF
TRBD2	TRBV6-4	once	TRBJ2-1	TGTGCCAGCAGTGACCAGGGACTACTCGACTACAATGAGCAGTTCTTC	CASSDQGLLDYNEQFF
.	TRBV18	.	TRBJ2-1	TGTGCCAGCTCACCGGAGGAAGGTGAGCAGTTCTTC	CASSPEEGEQFF